These 14 T cell receptor beta chains originate from one sample sequenced in a study of blood T cell repertoires in COVID-19. Measured with immunoSEQ multiplex PCR; TCRdb has only the in-frame clones, and not every one. The sample consists of approximately 200,000 clones, approximately 80% of them appearing once. The sample comprised peripheral blood. These TCRs come from a woman of 80 years or more with COVID-19, enrolled during active disease.

This clone is a singleton in its sample. The chain links TRBV24-1 to TRBJ2-3; 14 bases are a match to TRBD2. The CDR3 totals 17 residues. The V gene's germline CDR1 is KGHDR and CDR2 SFDVKD. Germline trimming cut 5 bases from V and 3 bases from J; bases unmatched to any gene: 6. CDR3 amino acids: CATSAVTSGGATDTQYF. Written as DNA, the CDR3 is TGTGCCACCAGTGCCGTGACTAGCGGGGGGGCGACAGATACGCAGTATTTT.

The chain uses TRBV10-2 and TRBJ2-3; 10 bases fit TRBD2. The CDR3 totals 15 residues. The junction had 7 bases not matched to a gene; V was cut back by 8 bases and J by 2 bases. Germline V CDR1 and CDR2: WSHSY, SAAADI. CDR3: CASDSLAGDTDTQYF. CDR3 in DNA: TGCGCCAGCGACTCTCTAGCGGGGGACACAGATACGCAGTATTTT.

The chain employs TRBV5-1 and TRBJ2-1; 7 bases map to TRBD1. The CDR3 is made up of 13 amino acids. CDR1 SGHRS and CDR2 YFSETQ come from the germline V gene. Germline trimming cut 6 bases from V and 12 bases from J; bases unmatched to any gene: 12. CDR3 sequence reads: CASNRGDAPMQFF. As DNA, the CDR3 is TGCGCCAGCAACAGGGGAGACGCCCCTATGCAGTTCTTC.

V usage is TRBV28 and J usage is TRBJ1-1; 10 positions match TRBD1. Germline V gene lookup returns CDR1 MDHEN and CDR2 SYDVKM. V gave up 5 bases and J gave up 1 base; unmatched junction bases: 7. The CDR3 runs to 16 residues. CDR3 protein: CASSQDRGRENTEAFF. Written as DNA, the CDR3 is TGTGCCAGCAGTCAAGACAGGGGGCGAGAGAACACTGAAGCTTTCTTT.

V usage is TRBV28 and J usage is TRBJ2-5, with TRBD2 matching 8 bases. Trimming cost V 5 bases and J 2 bases; bases outside gene matches: 7. The germline V gene has CDR1 MDHEN and CDR2 SYDVKM. The CDR3 consists of 15 residues. CDR3 sequence reads: CASSHFSGGQETQYF. DNA for the CDR3: TGTGCCAGCAGTCATTTCAGCGGGGGACAAGAGACCCAGTACTTC.

V is TRBV19 and J is TRBJ2-1, with no clear D. The ends were cut back, 4 bases at V and 6 bases at J, with 10 bases in the middle. The CDR3 is 13 residues long. Germline V gene data show CDR1 as LNHDA and CDR2 as SQIVND (reference sequence). The CDR3 DNA reads as TGTGCCAGTAGTAGCCAGAGGCGCAATGAGCAGTTCTTC. It is translated as CASSSQRRNEQFF. The complete variable domain, with remaining parts taken from reference TRBV19 and TRBJ2-1, reads DGGITQSPKYLFRKEGQNVTLSCEQNLNHDAMYWYRQDPGQGLRLIYYSQIVNDFQKGDIAEGYSVSREKKESFPLTVTSAQKNPTAFYLCASSSQRRNEQFFGPGTRLTVL.

The CDR3 DNA is TGTGCCAGCAGTAGGACAGGCTCGATCGTAGATACGCAGTATTTT. Amino acid sequence: CASSRTGSIVDTQYF. The chain is built from TRBV21-1 and TRBJ2-3; the table's D call TRBD1 went unverified against the DNA. TRBV21-1 is given as a pseudogene. The length of the CDR3 is 15 residues.

The genes are TRBV6-5 and TRBJ1-4; D possibly corresponds to TRBD1 (6 bases). Between the trimmed V and J ends, which lost 2 bases and 8 bases, there was a span of 15 bases. The CDR3 sequence is 15 residues long. Germline values: CDR1 MNHEY, CDR2 SVGAGI. CDR3 DNA: TGTGCCAGCAGTTACAGCAGGGGTGAAGGCGAAAAACTGTTTTTT. This codes for CASSYSRGEGEKLFF.

The chain joins TRBV9 to TRBJ1-4; D remains ambiguous. The CDR3 is 16 residues long. V lost 2 bases to trimming and J lost 0 bases, with 11 bases between them. In germline, CDR1 is SGDLS, CDR2 YYNGEE. Here the CDR3 reads CASSVGRSSTNEKLFF. In nucleotides, the CDR3 is TGTGCCAGCAGCGTGGGGAGATCTTCAACTAATGAAAAACTGTTTTTT.

The rearrangement links TRBV29-1 to TRBJ1-5, with D hard to call. Per the germline V gene, CDR1 is SQVTM and CDR2 is ANQGSEA. This CDR3 contains 11 residues. The V gene lost 0 bases and the J gene lost 16 bases, with 13 bases spanning the gap. Here the CDR3 DNA reads TGCAGCGTTGAAGATCTTGCTGGCGGACATTTT. This translates into CSVEDLAGGHF.

This clone occurred once. The chain employs TRBV19 and TRBJ1-6; D perhaps matches TRBD1 (6 bases). The V end was cut by 6 bases, the J end by 6 bases, with 21 bases between. The CDR3 covers 17 residues. The germline V gene encodes CDR1 LNHDA and CDR2 SQIVND (reference sequence). The CDR3, as DNA: TGTGCCAGTAGCCCGACTGGGGCAGGGGTGGGTAATTCACCCCTCCACTTT. This sequence encodes CASSPTGAGVGNSPLHF.

The rearrangement joins TRBV5-5 to TRBJ1-1, with 7 bases identical to TRBD1. The CDR3 totals 14 residues. Germline CDR1 SGHKS, CDR2 YYEKEE (reference sequence). V shed 5 bases, J shed 8 bases, and the junction held 12 bases outside the gene matches. The CDR3 loop is CASSHDTRGEEAFF. Here the CDR3 DNA reads TGTGCCAGCAGTCATGATACCAGGGGGGAAGAAGCTTTCTTT.

V is TRBV11-1 and J is TRBJ1-1; D is uncertain. This CDR3 is 14 amino acids long. The V and J ends lost 5 bases and 1 base respectively, with 11 bases between them. Germline V CDR1 and CDR2: SGHAT, FQDESV (reference sequence). The CDR3 spells CASSPPPGNTEAFF. In DNA, the CDR3 is TGTGCCAGCAGCCCCCCTCCGGGGAACACTGAAGCTTTCTTT.

CDR3 in DNA: TGCGCCAGCAGCCAAACCGGGACAGGGTTTAGCGAAAAACTGTTTTTT. This codes for CASSQTGTGFSEKLFF. This chain connects TRBV4-1 to TRBJ1-4, with 9 bases fitting TRBD1. This CDR3 comprises 16 residues. Germline loops: CDR1 MGHRA, CDR2 YSYEKL. The trim removed 2 bases at V and 8 bases at J, leaving 9 bases unmatched.